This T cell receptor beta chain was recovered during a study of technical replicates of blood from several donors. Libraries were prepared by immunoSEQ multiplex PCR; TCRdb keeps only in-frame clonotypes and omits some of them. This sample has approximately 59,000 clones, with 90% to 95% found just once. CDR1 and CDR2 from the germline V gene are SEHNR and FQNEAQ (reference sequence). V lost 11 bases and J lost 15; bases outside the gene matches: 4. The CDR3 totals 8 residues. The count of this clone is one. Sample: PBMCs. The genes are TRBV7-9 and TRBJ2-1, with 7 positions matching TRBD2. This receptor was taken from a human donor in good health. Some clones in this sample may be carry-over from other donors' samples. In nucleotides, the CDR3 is TGTGCCGGGGGGGGGTTGTTCTTC. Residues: CAGGGLFF.